The next 24 T cell receptor beta chains were all read from a single sample in a study of T-cell memory formation after mild COVID-19. TCRdb redid the calling of the 5' RACE reads with MiXCR, one entry per CDR3 protein. This table has almost 550,000 distinct CDR3 sequences, around 21% appearing once. Input material: PBMCs or a T cell subset sorted from them (not recorded which). These receptors came from an adult woman who had mild COVID-19 (a few samples of this study predate the infection). Cell type and time point are not known.

This clonotype was seen a handful of times. The chain combines TRBV9 with TRBJ1-2, with D tentatively TRBD1 (5 bases). The CDR3 is made up of 13 amino acids. Trimming left V 2 bases short and J 4 bases short, with 9 bases between. Germline V gene lookup returns CDR1 SGDLS and CDR2 YYNGEE. The CDR3 loop is CASSVGDGYGYTF. CDR3 coding DNA: TGTGCCAGCAGCGTGGGGGATGGCTATGGCTACACCTTC.

The V call is TRBV14, the J call TRBJ1-1; no firm D call. Trimming took 4 bases from V and 7 from J, leaving 13 bases between them. This CDR3 has 13 amino acids. The germline gives CDR1 SGHDN, CDR2 FVKESK. This chain's CDR3 is CASSPSLGFEAFF. CDR3 coding DNA: TGTGCCAGCAGCCCCTCCCTAGGGTTTGAAGCTTTCTTT.

In this sample, this clonotype turned up a few times. This chain joins TRBV12-3 or TRBV12-4 and TRBJ2-3, with 13 positions matching TRBD2. Germline trimming cut 6 bases from V and 6 bases from J; bases unmatched to any gene: 3. The CDR3 has 14 residues. CDR3 sequence reads: CASRTSGRFDTQYF. Written as DNA, the CDR3 is TGTGCCAGCAGGACTAGCGGGAGGTTTGATACGCAGTATTTT.

The gene calls are TRBV5-1 and TRBJ2-5, with 8 bases identical to TRBD2. Looked up from germline, CDR1 is SGHRS and CDR2 is YFSETQ. Unmatched junction bases numbered 18, after V lost 4 bases and J lost 4 bases. The CDR3 is 18 residues long. The CDR3 here is CASSPPIPGLAGGETQYF. In nucleotides, the CDR3 is TGCGCCAGCAGCCCGCCGATTCCAGGACTAGCCGGGGGAGAGACCCAGTACTTC.

The table lists this clonotype with many counts. The V and J genes are TRBV5-1 and TRBJ2-2; a weak D match, TRBD2 (5 bases). CDR1 and CDR2 (germline): SGHRS, YFSETQ. V dropped 4 bases and J dropped 5 bases, with 21 bases sitting between them. This CDR3 has 17 residues. The CDR3 region is CASSPPKRVGVTGELFF. The CDR3 coding sequence is TGCGCCAGCAGCCCACCAAAGAGGGTTGGAGTGACCGGGGAGCTGTTTTTT.

The chain recombines TRBV12-3 or TRBV12-4 with TRBJ2-1, with D maybe TRBD1 (5 bases). V lost 5 bases and J lost 4, with 18 bases in between. This CDR3 region has 16 residues. This CDR3 is CASSPPRAAHYNEQFF. The CDR3 DNA follows: TGTGCCAGCAGTCCCCCCAGGGCAGCGCATTACAATGAGCAGTTCTTC.

The chain uses TRBV5-6 and TRBJ2-3; no firm D call. This CDR3 contains 18 residues. The V and J ends lost 0 bases and 2 bases respectively, with 19 bases between them. Germline V lookup: CDR1 SGHDT, CDR2 YYEEEE. CDR3 nucleotides: TGTGCCAGCAGCTTGGCCGAAAGGGCTCGATCGCTCACAGATACGCAGTATTTT. Translation gives CASSLAERARSLTDTQYF. Combining the CDR3 with reference TRBV5-6 and TRBJ2-3 gives the whole variable domain DAGVTQSPTHLIKTRGQQVTLRCSPKSGHDTVSWYQQALGQGPQFIFQYYEEEERQRGNFPDRFSGHQFPNYSSELNVNALLLGDSALYLCASSLAERARSLTDTQYFGPGTRLTVL.

The gene calls are TRBV20-1 and TRBJ2-2; no definite D call. Germline V gene sequence: CDR1 DFQATT, CDR2 SNEGSKA (reference sequence). CDR3 size: 14 residues. V was cut by 2 bases and J by 5 bases, with 12 bases left in between. The CDR3 bases are TGCAGTGCTAGACCCAGGCTCCGGACCGGGGAGCTGTTTTTT. Translated, it gives CSARPRLRTGELFF.

This clonotype has only a few counts. The CDR3, as DNA: TGCGCCAGCAGCCAAGCTTTCAACCAACAAGAGACCCAGTACTTC. Translated, it gives CASSQAFNQQETQYF. V and J are TRBV4-1 and TRBJ2-5; D gene ambiguous. V shed 1 base and J shed 2 bases, with 11 bases lying between them. The CDR3 spans 15 residues. Germline CDR1 is MGHRA and CDR2 is YSYEKL.

This clonotype was counted at least ten times. The rearrangement uses TRBV29-1 and TRBJ2-5; possible D gene TRBD2, 6 bases. V gave up 3 bases and J gave up 1 base, with 9 bases separating them. Germline V gives CDR1 SQVTM, CDR2 ANQGSEA. CDR3 length: 13 amino acids. In DNA, the CDR3 is TGCAGCGTTGACAGTAGCGGCCAAGAGACCCAGTACTTC. The encoded protein is CSVDSSGQETQYF.

This clonotype was observed a handful of times. V usage is TRBV12-3 or TRBV12-4 and J usage is TRBJ2-7; a possible D gene is TRBD2 (6 bases). The V end was cut by 9 bases, the J end by 2 bases, with 14 bases between. The length of the CDR3 is 13 residues. CDR3 in DNA: TGTGCCAGTAAGAAGGGAGGCGCCTACGAGCAGTACTTC. Amino acids: CASKKGGAYEQYF.

The V call is TRBV3-1, the J call TRBJ1-6; D may be TRBD1 (6 bases). Germline lookup yields CDR1 LGHDT and CDR2 YNNKEL (reference sequence). CDR3 length: 13 residues. V lost 0 bases and J lost 9, with 6 bases in between. CDR3 DNA sequence: TGTGCCAGCAGCCAAGACAGGGGTTCACCCCTCCACTTT. This codes for CASSQDRGSPLHF.

This clonotype appeared a few times. The chain carries TRBV6-6 and TRBJ2-3; maybe TRBD2 (7 bases). Trimming left V 6 bases short and J 4 bases short, with 17 bases between. The CDR3 is made up of 15 amino acids. Germline V gene data show CDR1 as MNHNY and CDR2 as SVGAGI (reference sequence). The CDR3 reads CASRPQGGAPDTQYF. CDR3 DNA sequence: TGTGCCAGCAGACCTCAAGGGGGGGCCCCAGATACGCAGTATTTT.

The chain has TRBV5-4 and TRBJ2-2, with 11 bases lining up with TRBD1. Trimming cost V 0 bases and J 7 bases; bases outside gene matches: 5. CDR1 is SGHNT and CDR2 is YYREEE in the germline V gene (reference sequence). This CDR3 has 16 residues. The DNA for the CDR3 is TGTGCCAGCAGCTTGGTCGGACAGGGGGCTGGCGGGGAGCTGTTTTTT. Translation gives CASSLVGQGAGGELFF.

The rearrangement links TRBV7-3 to TRBJ2-3; 11 positions match TRBD2. The V and J ends lost 6 bases and 5 bases, in that order; junction bases with no gene match: 10. This CDR3 has 16 amino acids. The V gene's germline CDR1 is SGHTA and CDR2 FQGTGA. The CDR3 nucleotides are TGTGCCAGCAGTCTCTCCCCCGGACTAGCGGGAGATACGCAGTATTTT. Protein sequence: CASSLSPGLAGDTQYF.

This clonotype was detected only a few times. The chain uses TRBV7-9 and TRBJ2-2, with D hard to call. The germline V gene encodes CDR1 SEHNR and CDR2 FQNEAQ (reference sequence). CDR3 length equals 14 residues. V was pared by 5 bases and J by 6 bases, with 13 bases between. The CDR3 region has the DNA TGTGCCAGCAGCGAGAGTGGAGTGTCCGGGGAGCTGTTTTTT. Translating gives CASSESGVSGELFF.

In its sample, this clonotype was seen a few times. The chain combines TRBV12-3 or TRBV12-4 with TRBJ2-5; 10 bases align to TRBD2. The V gene end was trimmed by 7 bases and the J gene end by 1 base; junction bases not matched to a gene: 3. The CDR3 runs 14 residues. CDR3 sequence reads: CASNLAGVQETQYF. CDR3 nucleotide sequence: TGTGCCAGCAATCTAGCGGGGGTCCAAGAGACCCAGTACTTC.

V usage is TRBV19 and J usage is TRBJ2-6; D tentatively reads TRBD1 or TRBD2 (7 bases each). The CDR3 has 15 residues. The V gene's germline CDR1 is LNHDA and CDR2 SQIVND (reference sequence). CDR3 nucleotides: TGTGCGGTGGGAGGGGGCCAGGCTGGGGCCAACGTCCTGACTTTC. Amino acid sequence: CAVGGGQAGANVLTF. Combining the CDR3 with reference TRBV19 and TRBJ2-6 gives the whole variable domain DGGITQSPKYLFRKEGQNVTLSCEQNLNHDAMYWYRQDPGQGLRLIYYSQIVNDFQKGDIAEGYSVSREKKESFPLTVTSAQKNPTAFYLCAVGGGQAGANVLTFGAGSRLTVL.

This clonotype was found a few times. The chain uses TRBV21-1 and TRBJ2-7; TRBD1 reflects the table's D call only, with no check against the DNA. TRBV21-1 is labeled a pseudogene. The CDR3 is 12 amino acids. CDR3 DNA sequence: TGTGCCAGCAGCAGCAGGGTCCACGAGCAGTACTTC. Protein: CASSSRVHEQYF.

The genes are TRBV6-1 and TRBJ2-1; TRBD1 aligns across 10 bases. This CDR3 region has 15 residues. With V trimmed by 8 bases and J by 8 bases, 12 bases remained unmatched. Germline-derived CDR1 and CDR2 are MNHNS and SASEGT. In DNA form, the CDR3 reads TGTGCCAGCTCAAAAGGTGGACAGGGGGGTTATGAGCAGTTCTTC. This encodes CASSKGGQGGYEQFF.

The V and J genes are TRBV29-1 and TRBJ2-1; maybe TRBD2 (6 bases). V dropped 6 bases and J dropped 0 bases, with 12 bases sitting between them. The CDR3 is 14 residues long. Germline CDR1 reads SQVTM; CDR2 reads ANQGSEA. In DNA, the CDR3 is TGCAGCGTCGTCCCGGGGGTCTCCTACAATGAGCAGTTCTTC. Amino acid sequence: CSVVPGVSYNEQFF.

The chain links TRBV12-3 or TRBV12-4 to TRBJ2-5, with 7 bases lining up with TRBD2. V lost 6 bases and J lost 3; bases outside the gene matches: 10. The CDR3 length is 15 residues. The CDR3 nucleotides are TGTGCCAGCAGCTTCGGTCTTGGACTAGAAGAGACCCAGTACTTC. Its protein is CASSFGLGLEETQYF.

The gene calls are TRBV5-1 and TRBJ2-1, with 11 positions matching TRBD2. V was pared by 4 bases and J by 4 bases, with 7 bases of the junction left unmatched. Germline-derived CDR1 and CDR2 are SGHRS and YFSETQ. The CDR3 runs to 16 residues. The CDR3 bases are TGCGCCAGCAGCGAAGGGACTAGCGGAAAGTACAATGAGCAGTTCTTC. Encoded protein: CASSEGTSGKYNEQFF.

This clonotype has just a few counts. The chain employs TRBV30 and TRBJ2-7; 9 bases agree with TRBD1. The CDR3 has 16 amino acids. Looked up from germline, CDR1 is GTSNPN and CDR2 is SVGIG (reference sequence). The trim removed 3 bases at V and 6 bases at J, leaving 15 bases unmatched. The CDR3: CAWSPGTGFSTVEQYF. The DNA for the CDR3 is TGTGCCTGGAGCCCCGGGACAGGGTTCTCGACGGTCGAGCAGTACTTC.